This entry features one T cell receptor (beta chain) sequence. Original processing notes: Researchers report that nucleated cell counts were estimated from reference gene primer amplification. Libraries were prepared by immunoSEQ multiplex PCR; TCRdb keeps only in-frame clonotypes and omits some of them. Clone size and the V and J calls come from that table; the DNA yielded D and trimming. The table lists roughly 76,000 clones, approximately 80% of them singletons. The CDR3 length is 14 residues. The germline V gene encodes CDR1 MGHRA and CDR2 YSYEKL. V lost 0 bases, J lost 7 bases, and 10 bases lay in between. The data were obtained in a study of blood T cell repertoires in COVID-19. Overall study context: From the United States, Italy and Spain came samples of acute and convalescent COVID-19. In each case, the material was cDNA or gDNA derived from T cells, B-cell-depleted T cells, or PBMCs.

The V call is TRBV4-1, the J call TRBJ1-3, with D hard to call. The sequence was collected from a human donor in a cohort sampled during active COVID-19. Source material: peripheral blood. The CDR3: CASSQDDLLNTIYF. In DNA, the CDR3 is TGCGCCAGCAGCCAAGATGATTTACTCAACACCATATATTTT.